This TCR beta chain was sequenced for a study of T-cell reconstitution after alpha-beta-depleted transplantation in children. Study-wide findings and caveats: One year post-transplant, T-cell counts and diversity were largely derived from T cells produced anew.

Molecular barcoding with unique molecular identifiers was used for the TCRbeta library. TCRdb recomputed calls from the PCR reads with MiXCR, one row per CDR3 protein. This sample carries 900,000 or so distinct CDR3 sequences, 16% of them seen once, and the ten largest clones take around 4.5%. At least ten counts were recorded for this clonotype. Its antigen is as yet unknown. This TCR was sampled from a male patient between 5 and 17 years old who had a stem cell transplant for acute lymphoblastic leukemia, so the T cells may come from the graft donor. The sample in question was PBMCs, mostly from graft donor cells, obtained 360 days after TCRalphabeta/CD19-depleted stem cell transplant.

This CDR3 is CAISDFDSGRHEQFF. The CDR3 DNA sequence: TGTGCCATCAGTGACTTTGATAGCGGGAGACATGAGCAGTTCTTC. The chain has TRBV10-3 and TRBJ2-1; TRBD2 matches 9 bases. The CDR3 is 15 amino acids. The junction had 8 bases not matched to a gene; V was cut back by 3 bases and J by 8 bases. Germline loops: CDR1 ENHRY, CDR2 SYGVKD.